A single sample is the source of the 22 T cell receptor beta chains below, sequenced in a study of CD8 T cells in Susac syndrome. RNA amounts of roughly 0.45 to 1 ug underwent reverse transcription with random hexamers. Using its own MiXCR run on the immunoSEQ multiplex PCR reads, TCRdb lists one record per CDR3 protein. Among approximately 190,000 distinct CDR3 sequences listed, approximately 96% were seen once. The sequencing sample was made of CD4+ T cells from PBMCs. All receptors come from a human donor with Susac syndrome.

The gene calls are TRBV6-2 or TRBV6-3 and TRBJ2-1, with D unclear. Looked up from germline, CDR1 is MNHEY and CDR2 is SVGEGT. The CDR3 totals 15 residues. Trimming pared 0 bases from V and 3 bases from J, leaving 9 bases between. CDR3 amino acids: CASSYSPYRYNEQFF. CDR3 nucleotide sequence: TGTGCCAGCAGTTACTCGCCCTACCGCTACAATGAGCAGTTCTTC.

For the CDR3, the DNA is TGTGCCAGCAGCCCGTTAGCGGGGGGATCCTACGAGCAGTACTTC. Residues: CASSPLAGGSYEQYF. The rearrangement links TRBV7-2 to TRBJ2-7; TRBD2 agrees at 10 bases. Germline CDR1 is SGHTA and CDR2 is FQGNSA. The V and J ends lost 5 bases and 1 base, in that order; junction bases with no gene match: 5. This CDR3 has 15 residues.

The chain is built from TRBV7-3 and TRBJ2-2; D remains unclear. Per the germline V gene, CDR1 is SGHTA and CDR2 is FQGTGA. V was pared by 6 bases and J by 2 bases, with 10 bases between. This CDR3 comprises 14 residues. For the CDR3, the DNA is TGTGCCAGCAGGAGAGATAGTAACACCGGGGAGCTGTTTTTT. It specifies CASRRDSNTGELFF.

This chain uses TRBV12-3 or TRBV12-4 with TRBJ2-3; 9 bases are shared with TRBD1. V dropped 5 bases and J dropped 7; count of bases not matched to a gene: 10. The CDR3 runs to 15 residues. CDR3 region: CASSPWDRDKHTQYF. For the CDR3, the DNA is TGTGCCAGCAGTCCCTGGGACAGGGATAAGCATACGCAGTATTTT.

As for this clonotype: A junction end diverges from the germline sequence, so it may reflect a read error. The chain employs TRBV5-1 and TRBJ1-4, with D maybe TRBD1 (5 bases). Germline V gives CDR1 SGHRS, CDR2 YFSETQ. CDR3 length: 14 amino acids. In DNA form, the CDR3 reads TGCGCCAGCAGGTTGGGGGGGATGGATGAAAAACTGTTTTTT. This codes for CASRLGGMDEKLFF. The whole variable domain, filled in from reference TRBV5-1 and TRBJ1-4, reads KAGVTQTPRYLIKTRGQQVTLSCSPISGHRSVSWYQQTPGQGLQFLFEYFSETQRNKGNFPGRFSGRQFSNSRSEMNVSTLELGDSALYLCASRLGGMDEKLFFGSGTQLSVL.

This clonotype showed up just once. The rearrangement joins TRBV20-1 to TRBJ1-3; no reliable D call. The CDR3 is 13 residues long. In germline, CDR1 is DFQATT, CDR2 SNEGSKA (reference sequence). Trimming left V 6 bases short and J 3 bases short, with 12 bases between. The CDR3 bases are TGCAGTGCAAGATCGTCCTTTGGAAACACCATATATTTT. Its translation: CSARSSFGNTIYF.

CDR3 sequence reads: CASSKASRMGENEQFF. CDR3 sequence (DNA): TGTGCCAGCAGCAAAGCTAGTCGGATGGGGGAAAATGAGCAGTTCTTC. The rearrangement links TRBV5-4 to TRBJ2-1, with D perhaps TRBD1 or TRBD2 (5 bases each). Trimming left V 4 bases short and J 7 bases short, with 21 bases between. CDR3 size: 16 residues. CDR1 is SGHNT and CDR2 is YYREEE in the germline V gene (reference sequence).

The J gene is TRBJ2-7, the V gene TRBV29-1, with TRBD1 matching 7 bases. V shed 5 bases, J shed 1 base, and the junction held 8 bases outside the gene matches. The CDR3 runs to 14 residues. Germline V gene sequence: CDR1 SQVTM, CDR2 ANQGSEA. The CDR3 region has the DNA TGCAGCGTTTCCAGGGGGAGAGGGTCCTACGAGCAGTACTTC. It translates to CSVSRGRGSYEQYF.

The V gene is TRBV15, the J gene TRBJ2-7; TRBD1 matches 7 bases. Germline CDR1 LNHNV, CDR2 YYDKDF (reference sequence). V was pared by 0 bases and J by 2 bases, with 10 bases of the junction left unmatched. This CDR3 spans 17 amino acids. This CDR3 is CATSREPPDRFPYEQYF. CDR3 DNA: TGTGCCACCAGCAGAGAACCACCGGACAGGTTTCCCTACGAGCAGTACTTC. Full variable domain (outside the CDR3, taken from reference TRBV15 and TRBJ2-7): DAMVIQNPRYQVTQFGKPVTLSCSQTLNHNVMYWYQQKSSQAPKLLFHYYDKDFNNEADTPDNFQSRRPNTSFCFLDIRSPGLGDTAMYLCATSREPPDRFPYEQYFGPGTRLTVT.

V and J are TRBV29-1 and TRBJ1-2, with 10 nucleotides matching TRBD1. Germline loops: CDR1 SQVTM, CDR2 ANQGSEA. The CDR3 totals 14 residues. Trimming took 6 bases from V and 6 from J; bases not matched to a gene: 10. The CDR3 sequence is CSVNRDRGGDGYTF. The CDR3 nucleotides are TGCAGCGTGAACCGGGACAGGGGCGGCGATGGCTACACCTTC.

The V call is TRBV3-1, the J call TRBJ1-2; 8 bases align to TRBD1. Germline CDR1 reads LGHDT; CDR2 reads YNNKEL (reference sequence). V lost 1 base to trimming and J lost 5 bases; unmatched junction nucleotides: 6. CDR3 length: 15 residues. CDR3 in DNA: TGTGCCAGCAGCCAAGGATCAGGGGGCGGGTATGGCTACACCTTC. Amino acid sequence: CASSQGSGGGYGYTF.

V is TRBV19 and J is TRBJ2-5; TRBD2 matches at 8 bases. This CDR3 spans 15 amino acids. Per the germline V gene, CDR1 is LNHDA and CDR2 is SQIVND (reference sequence). The J segment lost 2 bases and the V segment lost 5 bases, leaving 7 bases of the junction unmatched. CDR3 nucleotides: TGTGCCAGTAGTCCCAGACTAGCGCAGCAAGAGACCCAGTACTTC. It encodes CASSPRLAQQETQYF.

The chain recombines TRBV10-2 with TRBJ1-5; the D gene is possibly TRBD1 (5 bases). The CDR3 covers 11 residues. V lost 8 bases and J 9 bases, leaving 11 bases between the germline ends. Germline CDR1 reads WSHSY; CDR2 reads SAAADI. The CDR3 region is CASGDGGPQHF. CDR3 DNA: TGCGCCAGCGGGGACGGCGGGCCCCAGCATTTT.

The chain uses TRBV3-1 and TRBJ2-5; 10 bases agree with TRBD2. This CDR3 is built from 15 residues. After removal of 4 bases from V and 5 bases from J, the junction contained 7 bases not matched to a gene. In germline, CDR1 is LGHDT, CDR2 YNNKEL (reference sequence). The CDR3 reads CASSRNSGGPETQYF. The CDR3 nucleotides are TGTGCCAGCAGCCGGAATAGCGGGGGGCCGGAGACCCAGTACTTC.

The V and J genes are TRBV29-1 and TRBJ2-3; 8 bases are a match to TRBD1. This CDR3 spans 13 amino acids. CDR1 is SQVTM and CDR2 is ANQGSEA in the germline V gene. V dropped 1 base and J dropped 9; count of bases not matched to a gene: 6. CDR3 DNA sequence: TGCAGCGTTGAAGGGCAGGGGGCTTTCACGCAGTATTTT. Protein product: CSVEGQGAFTQYF.

V is TRBV4-1 and J is TRBJ1-4; TRBD1 agrees at 11 bases. V was clipped by 3 bases and J by 5 bases; unmatched bases: 2. This CDR3 region has 15 residues. The germline CDR1 and CDR2 sequences are MGHRA and YSYEKL. This CDR3 is CASSHGDRGNEKLFF. In DNA form, the CDR3 reads TGCGCCAGCAGCCACGGGGACAGGGGGAATGAAAAACTGTTTTTT.

This chain connects TRBV7-2 to TRBJ2-2, with 7 bases aligning to TRBD1. V shed 5 bases and J 7 bases; nucleotides not matched to a gene: 10. Germline V gene lookup returns CDR1 SGHTA and CDR2 FQGNSA. The CDR3 has 15 residues. This CDR3 reads CASSPLQGNGGELFF. The CDR3 DNA follows: TGTGCCAGCAGCCCCCTACAGGGGAACGGCGGGGAGCTGTTTTTT.

The rearrangement links TRBV27 to TRBJ1-1; perhaps TRBD1 as D (5 bases). The germline V and J ends were trimmed by 4 bases and 2 bases, with 11 bases remaining between them. The CDR3 runs 14 residues. Germline V gene data show CDR1 as MNHEY and CDR2 as SMNVEV (reference sequence). CDR3 loop: CASSSRQRNTEAFF. Here the CDR3 DNA reads TGTGCCAGCAGTTCCCGACAGAGAAACACTGAAGCTTTCTTT.

This clonotype was seen a handful of times. An end of the junction differs from the germline gene, which may be a read error. The gene calls are TRBV7-7 and TRBJ2-5; 8 bases agree with TRBD1. Germline CDR1 reads SSHAT; CDR2 reads FNYEAQ (reference sequence). There are 14 residues in the CDR3. CDR3 DNA: TGTGCTAGCAGCGCCGGACAGGGCCAAGAGACCCAGTACTTC. Its translation is CASSAGQGQETQYF.

V and J are TRBV6-2 or TRBV6-3 and TRBJ2-7; D gene unclear. Germline V gives CDR1 MNHEY, CDR2 SVGEGT. V was shortened by 6 bases and J by 3 bases, with 18 bases between the two germline ends. The CDR3 consists of 15 residues. CDR3 loop: CASSEPGSNLYEQYF. The DNA of the CDR3 is TGTGCCAGCAGCGAGCCCGGGTCCAACCTCTACGAGCAGTACTTC.

The genes are TRBV2 and TRBJ2-3; D uncertain. The CDR3 has 13 amino acids. Germline CDR1 SNHLY, CDR2 FYNNEI. The ends were cut back, 2 bases at V and 2 bases at J, with 5 bases in the middle. The CDR3 spells CASSERATDTQYF. In DNA form, the CDR3 reads TGTGCCAGCAGTGAACGGGCCACAGATACGCAGTATTTT.

The J gene is TRBJ1-5, the V gene TRBV7-2; no definite D call. Between the trimmed V and J ends, which lost 1 base and 7 bases, there was a span of 8 bases. The germline gives CDR1 SGHTA, CDR2 FQGNSA. The CDR3 runs 13 residues. The chain's CDR3 is CASSLEDGQPQHF. Here the CDR3 DNA reads TGTGCCAGCAGCTTAGAAGATGGCCAGCCCCAGCATTTT. Drawing the rest from reference TRBV7-2 and TRBJ1-5, the complete variable domain is GAGVSQSPSNKVTEKGKDVELRCDPISGHTALYWYRQSLGQGLEFLIYFQGNSAPDKSGLPSDRFSAERTGGSVSTLTIQRTQQEDSAVYLCASSLEDGQPQHFGDGTRLSIL.